Listed below are T cell receptor beta chains from one sample, sequenced in a study of blood T cell repertoires in COVID-19. Produced via immunoSEQ multiplex PCR; TCRdb's table is partial and in-frame only. In the table there are under 150,000 clones, more than 60% of which are singletons. Sample: peripheral blood. The receptor source for this set is a woman aged 45 to 65 with active or convalescent COVID-19. Each CDR3 is given with its conserved first and last residue. A D gene is named only where the DNA matches it firmly. For some rows the clone size is stated as once, few or many, or as a class when expanded; others skip it.

V	size	J	D	CDR3	DNA
TRBV4-2	NA	TRBJ2-7	TRBD2	CASSQDIGGGVSTYEQYF	TGTGCCAGCAGCCAAGATATCGGGGGGGGTGTCAGTACCTACGAGCAGTACTTC
TRBV30	NA	TRBJ2-1	TRBD2	CAWILAGNEQFF	TGTGCCTGGATACTAGCGGGAAATGAGCAGTTCTTC
TRBV28	NA	TRBJ1-2	NA	CASNRGQNYGYTF	TGTGCCAGCAACCGAGGGCAGAACTATGGCTACACCTTC
TRBV6-5	NA	TRBJ1-5	TRBD1	CASSRQGARNQPQHF	TGTGCCAGCAGCAGACAGGGGGCCCGCAATCAGCCCCAGCATTTT
TRBV28	NA	TRBJ2-3	TRBD2	CASSFPLAGGPGVRTDTQYF	TGTGCCAGCAGTTTCCCGCTAGCGGGAGGGCCGGGAGTGAGGACAGATACGCAGTATTTT
TRBV28	NA	TRBJ1-2	NA	CASSSGHLDGYTF	TGTGCCAGCAGTTCGGGACACCTCGATGGCTACACCTTC
TRBV7-2	NA	TRBJ1-1	NA	CASSLAVTENTEAFF	TGTGCCAGCAGCTTAGCCGTTACAGAAAACACTGAAGCTTTCTTT
TRBV2	few	TRBJ1-2	TRBD1	CASRLQGNYGYTF	TGTGCCAGCAGACTACAGGGGAACTATGGCTACACCTTC
TRBV6-5	NA	TRBJ2-1	TRBD1	CASSRDRDFYNEQFF	TGTGCCAGCAGCCGGGACAGGGACTTCTACAATGAGCAGTTCTTC
TRBV7-2	NA	TRBJ2-1	TRBD2	CASSQERGPYEQFF	TGTGCCAGCAGCCAGGAGCGGGGGCCCTATGAGCAGTTCTTC
TRBV15	once	TRBJ1-3	TRBD1	CATSRHRGEGNTIYF	TGTGCCACCAGCAGGCACAGGGGGGAAGGAAACACCATATATTTT
TRBV4-2	NA	TRBJ1-5	NA	CASSPAGGDNQPQHF	TGTGCCAGCAGCCCGGCGGGGGGGGACAATCAGCCCCAGCATTTT
TRBV7-2	NA	TRBJ1-2	TRBD1	CASSLAQPGGGYTF	TGTGCCAGCAGCTTAGCCCAACCAGGGGGCGGCTACACCTTC
TRBV29-1	NA	TRBJ1-3	NA	CSVLVSEGNTIYF	TGCAGCGTTTTGGTCAGCGAAGGAAACACCATATATTTT